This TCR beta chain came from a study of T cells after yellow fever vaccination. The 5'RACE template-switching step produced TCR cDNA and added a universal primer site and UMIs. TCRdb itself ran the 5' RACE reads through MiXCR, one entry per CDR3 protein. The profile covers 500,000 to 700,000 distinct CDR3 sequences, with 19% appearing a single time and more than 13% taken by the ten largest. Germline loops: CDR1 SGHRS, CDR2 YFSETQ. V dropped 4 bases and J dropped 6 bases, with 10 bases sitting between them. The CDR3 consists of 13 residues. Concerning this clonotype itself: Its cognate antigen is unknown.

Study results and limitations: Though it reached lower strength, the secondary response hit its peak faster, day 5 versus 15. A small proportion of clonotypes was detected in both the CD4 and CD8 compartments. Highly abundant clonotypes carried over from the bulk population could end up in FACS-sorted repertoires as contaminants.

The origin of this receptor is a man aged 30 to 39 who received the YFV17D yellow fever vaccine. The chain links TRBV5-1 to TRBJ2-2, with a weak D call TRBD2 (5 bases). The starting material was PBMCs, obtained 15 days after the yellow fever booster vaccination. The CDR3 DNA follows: TGCGCCAGCAGCGCCATCGGGGCCGGGGAGCTGTTTTTT. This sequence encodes CASSAIGAGELFF.